The sequence of this T cell receptor (beta chain) was determined in a study of blood T cell repertoires in COVID-19. TCRdb's copy holds only in-frame clones and misses some; the assay was immunoSEQ multiplex PCR. The sample gives about 140,000 clones, roughly 84% of which show up once; roughly 10% is in the top ten. Trimming cost V 0 bases and J 2 bases, with 6 bases left between them. The CDR3 is 14 amino acids. Per germline, CDR1 MNHEY and CDR2 SVGAGI. The sequenced sample consisted of peripheral blood. The V gene is TRBV6-5, the J gene TRBJ2-3; D remains unclear. This receptor was identified in a man in his sixties with active or convalescent COVID-19. CDR3 sequence reads: CASSYSGTTDTQYF. In DNA, the CDR3 is TGTGCCAGCAGTTACTCCGGTACCACAGATACGCAGTATTTT.